The next 10 T cell receptor beta chains were all read from a single sample in a study of PD-1 blockade in classical Hodgkin lymphoma. The data were produced by immunoSEQ multiplex PCR, yet TCRdb's version contains in-frame clones alone and is incomplete. The sample consists of 100,000 or so clones, about 89% of them appearing once. All trial patients relapsed after autologous stem cell transplantation. The sequences come from peripheral blood mononuclear cells (PBMCs), collected before the second cycle of nivolumab. The source is a human donor with classical Hodgkin lymphoma.

The genes are TRBV11-2 and TRBJ1-2, with no clear D. In germline, CDR1 is SGHAT, CDR2 FQNNGV. Trimming took off 4 bases at V and 3 bases at J, with 9 bases between the two ends. The CDR3 is made up of 13 amino acids. DNA of the CDR3: TGTGCCAGCAGCTCATCGGCTCACTATGGCTACACCTTC. Protein: CASSSSAHYGYTF.

This rearrangement joins TRBV28 to TRBJ2-3, with D possibly TRBD2 on 6 matching bases. CDR1 is MDHEN and CDR2 is SYDVKM in the germline V gene. The CDR3 has 19 residues. V was trimmed by 2 bases and J by 3 bases, leaving 24 bases between them. The CDR3 bases are TGTGCCAGCAGTTTAGAAGATCGGGGCGGGGCGATCAGAACAGATACGCAGTATTTT. The encoded protein is CASSLEDRGGAIRTDTQYF.

V is TRBV19 and J is TRBJ1-1; D unclear. The CDR3 totals 13 residues. CDR1 LNHDA and CDR2 SQIVND come from the germline V gene (reference sequence). Between the trimmed V and J ends, which lost 5 bases and 1 base, there was a span of 8 bases. The CDR3 reads CASSVLKNTEAFF. The CDR3 nucleotides are TGTGCCAGTAGTGTTCTAAAGAACACTGAAGCTTTCTTT.

The sample holds one count of this clone. V and J are TRBV7-6 and TRBJ2-5, with D maybe TRBD1 (7 bases). The V and J ends lost 1 base and 5 bases respectively, with 23 bases between them. This CDR3 is 18 amino acids long. CDR1 is SGHVS, CDR2 FNYEAQ, per germline. In DNA, the CDR3 is TGTGCCAGCAGCTTAGTTCCCCTTACAGGGGTCGGAGGGGAGACCCAGTACTTC. This gives the protein CASSLVPLTGVGGETQYF.

The chain couples TRBV7-9 to TRBJ2-1; tentatively, D is TRBD2 (6 bases). V lost 5 bases and J lost 8, with 22 bases in between. CDR1 and CDR2 (germline): SEHNR, FQNEAQ (reference sequence). CDR3 length: 16 amino acids. The CDR3: CASSPPGSPDVHEQFF. As DNA, the CDR3 is TGTGCCAGCAGCCCTCCCGGGAGCCCGGACGTCCATGAGCAGTTCTTC.

This chain joins TRBV6-5 and TRBJ2-7; TRBD2 agrees at 7 bases. Trimming took 2 bases from V and 1 from J; bases not matched to a gene: 5. The CDR3 sequence is 15 residues long. From germline, CDR1 is MNHEY and CDR2 SVGAGI. The CDR3 reads CASSYRQGGSYEQYF. DNA of the CDR3: TGTGCCAGCAGTTACCGTCAGGGAGGGTCCTACGAGCAGTACTTC.

CDR3 sequence: CASGLAATGVGTEAFF. CDR3 DNA: TGTGCTAGTGGTTTGGCCGCGACAGGGGTGGGCACTGAAGCTTTCTTT. The chain combines TRBV12-5 with TRBJ1-1; 8 bases align to TRBD1. Germline V lookup: CDR1 LGHNT, CDR2 FRNRAP. This CDR3 has 16 amino acids. Germline trimming cut 1 base from V and 4 bases from J; bases unmatched to any gene: 8.

The chain carries TRBV30 and TRBJ1-5, with D unclear. The CDR3 consists of 12 residues. V lost 1 base, J lost 1 base, and 2 bases lay in between. Germline values: CDR1 GTSNPN, CDR2 SVGIG (reference sequence). The CDR3 nucleotides read TGTGCCTGGAGTGAAAGCAATCAGCCCCAGCATTTT. Translating it yields CAWSESNQPQHF.

The chain joins TRBV9 to TRBJ1-1; D unclear. There are 15 residues in the CDR3. Germline CDR1 SGDLS, CDR2 YYNGEE. V shed 0 bases and J shed 0 bases, with 9 bases lying between them. The CDR3 is CASSVGFKMNTEAFF. The DNA for the CDR3 is TGTGCCAGCAGCGTAGGGTTTAAGATGAACACTGAAGCTTTCTTT.

The rearrangement uses TRBV18 and TRBJ1-5; D not resolved. This CDR3 contains 14 residues. V lost 0 bases and J 0 bases, leaving 3 bases between the germline ends. The V gene's germline CDR1 is KGHSH and CDR2 LQKENI. The CDR3 bases are TGTGCCAGCTCACCACCAAGTAGCAATCAGCCCCAGCATTTT. Translating gives CASSPPSSNQPQHF.